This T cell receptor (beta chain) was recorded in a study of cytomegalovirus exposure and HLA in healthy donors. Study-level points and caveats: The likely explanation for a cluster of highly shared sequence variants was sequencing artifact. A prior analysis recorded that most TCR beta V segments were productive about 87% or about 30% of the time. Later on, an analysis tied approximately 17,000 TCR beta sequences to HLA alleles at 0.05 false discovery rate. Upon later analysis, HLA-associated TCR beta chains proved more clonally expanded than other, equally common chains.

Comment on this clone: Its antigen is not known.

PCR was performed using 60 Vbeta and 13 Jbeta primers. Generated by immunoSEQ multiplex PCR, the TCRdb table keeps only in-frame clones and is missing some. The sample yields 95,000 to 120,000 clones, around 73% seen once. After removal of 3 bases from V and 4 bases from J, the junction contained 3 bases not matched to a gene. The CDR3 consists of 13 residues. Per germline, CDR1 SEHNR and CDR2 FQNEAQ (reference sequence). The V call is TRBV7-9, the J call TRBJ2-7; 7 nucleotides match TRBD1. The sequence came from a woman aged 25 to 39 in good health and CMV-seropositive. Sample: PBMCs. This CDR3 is CASSLGQKYEQYF. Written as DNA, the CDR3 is TGTGCCAGCAGCTTGGGACAGAAATACGAGCAGTACTTC.